This T cell receptor (beta chain) originates from a study of blood T cells in healthy people across ages. This clonotype occurred a few times. Antigen unknown. Study-wide results and caveats: TCR beta diversity correlated strongly with naive T cell percentage.

PCR was performed a second time for about 7 to 12 cycles using a sample-barcoded 5' primer and a J-beta primer mix. Via MiXCR, TCRdb re-called the 5' RACE reads, giving one row per CDR3 protein. The top ten clones hold roughly 34% of a sample with about 640,000 distinct CDR3 sequences, roughly 53% of them seen once. Peripheral blood was drawn, about 10 milliliters per donor. The CDR3 runs to 11 residues. CDR1 SNHLY and CDR2 FYNNEI come from the germline V gene. The V end lost 11 bases, the J end lost 5 bases, and 10 bases lay between the germline ends. The specimen was blood. The rearrangement joins TRBV2 to TRBJ2-1; D is possibly TRBD1 or TRBD2 (5 bases each). The sequence derives from a man between 60 and 75 years old in good health. CDR3 protein: CAGGRDNEQFF. In nucleotides, the CDR3 is TGTGCCGGGGGACGAGACAATGAGCAGTTCTTC.